This TCR beta chain was sequenced in a study of monozygotic twins with inflammatory bowel disease. Notes on the study in general: Researchers were unable to tell different T cell subtypes apart.

Germline assignment: CDR1 LGHDT and CDR2 YNNKEL (reference sequence). CDR3 length: 16 residues. About this clonotype itself: Its antigen is not known.

cDNA was produced in eight separate reactions per sample. TCRdb reprocessed the 5' RACE reads; each CDR3 protein has one entry and no DNA is given. Recorded here are roughly 330,000 distinct CDR3 sequences; the top ten clones represent around 2%. The chain uses TRBV3-1 and TRBJ1-4. This sequence was found in a human donor with ulcerative colitis or Crohn's disease, or a healthy co-twin of an affected twin (not recorded which). Sequencing was done on a sample of blood. The CDR3 spells CASSHLLSGGDEKLFF.